This passage covers 4 T cell receptor beta chains from one sample sequenced in a study of blood T cell repertoires in COVID-19. Assay: immunoSEQ multiplex PCR; the TCRdb copy retains only in-frame clones and omits some. Of 250,000 or so clones detected, approximately 90% appear once; the ten largest clones hold approximately 2.7%. Sequenced sample: PBMCs or T cells enriched from blood (not recorded which). These receptors originate from a man aged 35-49 years who had been exposed to COVID-19.

This sequence joins TRBV5-1 and TRBJ1-1; 8 bases are a match to TRBD1. The CDR3 length is 14 residues. Germline CDR1 reads SGHRS; CDR2 reads YFSETQ. Trimming removed 3 bases from V and 2 bases from J; junction bases left unmatched: 3. The CDR3 region has the DNA TGCGCCAGCAGCTCCCAGGGGGCTAACACTGAAGCTTTCTTT. Its protein is CASSSQGANTEAFF.

This chain's CDR3 is CASSRSSGDSYEQYF. In nucleotides, the CDR3 is TGCGCCAGCAGCCGATCTAGCGGGGACTCCTACGAGCAGTACTTC. J is TRBJ2-7 and V is TRBV5-1; 9 bases map to TRBD2. Germline CDR1 and CDR2: SGHRS and YFSETQ. Losses at the gene ends were 4 bases for V and 0 bases for J; bases not matched to a gene: 5. The CDR3 loop spans 15 amino acids.

The chain recombines TRBV27 with TRBJ1-5, with 7 positions matching TRBD1. Germline CDR1 and CDR2: MNHEY and SMNVEV (reference sequence). CDR3 length: 15 amino acids. Germline trimming cut 2 bases from V and 5 bases from J; bases unmatched to any gene: 6. The CDR3 sequence: CASSLTGEGDQPQHF. The CDR3 DNA is TGTGCCAGCAGTTTAACAGGGGAAGGGGATCAGCCCCAGCATTTT.

The rearrangement joins TRBV28 to TRBJ1-6; D perhaps matches TRBD1 (6 bases). Per germline, CDR1 MDHEN and CDR2 SYDVKM. This CDR3 has 14 residues. The V gene lost 4 bases and the J gene lost 9 bases, with 13 bases spanning the gap. This chain's CDR3 is CASSSGGQSSPLHF. CDR3 coding DNA: TGTGCCAGCAGTTCGGGGGGACAATCTTCACCCCTCCACTTT.